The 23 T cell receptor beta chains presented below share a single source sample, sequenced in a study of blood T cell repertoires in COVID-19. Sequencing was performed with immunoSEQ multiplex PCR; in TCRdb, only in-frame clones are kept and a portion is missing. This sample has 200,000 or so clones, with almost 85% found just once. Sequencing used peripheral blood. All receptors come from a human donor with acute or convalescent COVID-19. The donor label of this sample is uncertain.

DNA for the CDR3: TGCGCCAGCACAGACGGTGTCAGGGCGAACACCGGGGAGCTGTTTTTT. Its translation: CASTDGVRANTGELFF. The chain recombines TRBV5-1 with TRBJ2-2; possible D gene TRBD1, 5 bases. The CDR3 loop spans 16 amino acids. Germline lookup yields CDR1 SGHRS and CDR2 YFSETQ. V was pared by 6 bases and J by 0 bases, with 15 bases between.

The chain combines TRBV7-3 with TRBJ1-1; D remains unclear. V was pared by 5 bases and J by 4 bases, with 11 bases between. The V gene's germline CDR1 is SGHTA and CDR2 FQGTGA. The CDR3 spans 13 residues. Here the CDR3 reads CASSRGEGTEAFF. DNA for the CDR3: TGTGCCAGCAGCCGTGGGGAGGGCACTGAAGCTTTCTTT.

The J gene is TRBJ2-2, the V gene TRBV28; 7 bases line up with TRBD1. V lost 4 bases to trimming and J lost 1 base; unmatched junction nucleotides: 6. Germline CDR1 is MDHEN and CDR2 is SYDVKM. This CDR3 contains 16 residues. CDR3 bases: TGTGCCAGCAGTTCCCCCGGACAGGTGAACACCGGGGAGCTGTTTTTT. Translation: CASSSPGQVNTGELFF.

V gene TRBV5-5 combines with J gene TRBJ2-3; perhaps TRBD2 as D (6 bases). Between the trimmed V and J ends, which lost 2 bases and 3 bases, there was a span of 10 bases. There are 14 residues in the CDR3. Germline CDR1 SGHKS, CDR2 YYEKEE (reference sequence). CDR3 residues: CASSFLASTDTQYF. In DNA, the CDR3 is TGTGCCAGCAGCTTCCTAGCGTCGACAGATACGCAGTATTTT.

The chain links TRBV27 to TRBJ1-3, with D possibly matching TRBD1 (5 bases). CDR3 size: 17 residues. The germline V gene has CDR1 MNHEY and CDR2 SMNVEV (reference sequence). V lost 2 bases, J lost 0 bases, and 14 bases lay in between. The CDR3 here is CASSLIAPGLSGNTIYF. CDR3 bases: TGTGCCAGCAGTTTAATAGCCCCAGGGCTCTCTGGAAACACCATATATTTT.

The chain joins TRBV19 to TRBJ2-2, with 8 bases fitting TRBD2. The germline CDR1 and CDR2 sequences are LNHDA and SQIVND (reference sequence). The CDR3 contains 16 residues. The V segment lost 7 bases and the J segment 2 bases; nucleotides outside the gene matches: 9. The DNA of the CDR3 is TGTGCCAGTACCTTCGGGGGGGCGATCAACACCGGGGAGCTGTTTTTT. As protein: CASTFGGAINTGELFF. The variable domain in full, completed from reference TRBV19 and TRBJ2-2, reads DGGITQSPKYLFRKEGQNVTLSCEQNLNHDAMYWYRQDPGQGLRLIYYSQIVNDFQKGDIAEGYSVSREKKESFPLTVTSAQKNPTAFYLCASTFGGAINTGELFFGEGSRLTVL.

The CDR3: CAREGTAAGEKLFF. CDR3 nucleotides: TGTGCCAGGGAAGGGACAGCCGCGGGGGAAAAACTGTTTTTT. The chain combines TRBV2 with TRBJ1-4; 7 nucleotides align to TRBD1. V lost 9 bases to trimming and J lost 8 bases; unmatched junction nucleotides: 12. The CDR3 loop spans 14 amino acids. Germline CDR1 SNHLY, CDR2 FYNNEI.

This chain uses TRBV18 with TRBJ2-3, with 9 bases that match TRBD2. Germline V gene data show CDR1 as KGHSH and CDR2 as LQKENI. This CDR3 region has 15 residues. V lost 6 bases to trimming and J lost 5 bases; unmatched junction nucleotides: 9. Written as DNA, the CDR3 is TGTGCCAGCTCGATGACTAGCGGCCCCGTAGATACGCAGTATTTT. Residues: CASSMTSGPVDTQYF. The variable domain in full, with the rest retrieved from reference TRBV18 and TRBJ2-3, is NAGVMQNPRHLVRRRGQEARLRCSPMKGHSHVYWYRQLPEEGLKFMVYLQKENIIDESGMPKERFSAEFPKEGPSILRIQQVVRGDSAAYFCASSMTSGPVDTQYFGPGTRLTVL.

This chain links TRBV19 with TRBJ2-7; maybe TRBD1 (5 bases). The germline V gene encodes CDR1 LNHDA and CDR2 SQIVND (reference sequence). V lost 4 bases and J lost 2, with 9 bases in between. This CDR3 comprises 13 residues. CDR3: CASSTGNPYEQYF. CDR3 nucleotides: TGTGCCAGTAGTACAGGGAACCCCTACGAGCAGTACTTC.

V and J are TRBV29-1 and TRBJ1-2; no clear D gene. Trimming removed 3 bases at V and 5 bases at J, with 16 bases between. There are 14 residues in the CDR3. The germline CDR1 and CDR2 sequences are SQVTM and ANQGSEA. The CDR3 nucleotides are TGCAGCGTTGAGGTCCCCGGAGAAGAGTATGGCTACACCTTC. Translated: CSVEVPGEEYGYTF.

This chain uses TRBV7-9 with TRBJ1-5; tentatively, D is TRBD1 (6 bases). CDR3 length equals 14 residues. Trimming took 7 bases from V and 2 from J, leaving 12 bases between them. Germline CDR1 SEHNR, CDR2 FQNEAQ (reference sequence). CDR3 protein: CASTSGDGNQPQHF. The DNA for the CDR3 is TGTGCCAGCACCTCAGGGGACGGCAATCAGCCCCAGCATTTT. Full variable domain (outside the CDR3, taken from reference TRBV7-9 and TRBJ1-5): DTGVSQNPRHKITKRGQNVTFRCDPISEHNRLYWYRQTLGQGPEFLTYFQNEAQLEKSRLLSDRFSAERPKGSFSTLEIQRTEQGDSAMYLCASTSGDGNQPQHFGDGTRLSIL.

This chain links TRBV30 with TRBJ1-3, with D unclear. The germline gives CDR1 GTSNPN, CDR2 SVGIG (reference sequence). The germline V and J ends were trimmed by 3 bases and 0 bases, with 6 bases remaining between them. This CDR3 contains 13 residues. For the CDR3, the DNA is TGTGCCTGGAGCGAGGGCTCTGGAAACACCATATATTTT. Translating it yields CAWSEGSGNTIYF.

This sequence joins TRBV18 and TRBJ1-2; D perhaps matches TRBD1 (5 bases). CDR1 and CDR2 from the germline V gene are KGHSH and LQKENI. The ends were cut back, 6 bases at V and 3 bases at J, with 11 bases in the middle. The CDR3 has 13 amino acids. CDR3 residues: CASSPQGYYGYTF. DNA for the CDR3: TGTGCCAGCTCTCCGCAGGGCTACTATGGCTACACCTTC.

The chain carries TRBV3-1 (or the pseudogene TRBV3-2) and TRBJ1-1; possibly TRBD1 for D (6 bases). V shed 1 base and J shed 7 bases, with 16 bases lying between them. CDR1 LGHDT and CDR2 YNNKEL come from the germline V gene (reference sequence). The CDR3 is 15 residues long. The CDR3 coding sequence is TGTGCCAGCAGCCAAGCGTCGGGGGGCGCATTTGAAGCTTTCTTT. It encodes CASSQASGGAFEAFF.

CDR3: CASGRGDRDNQPQHF. The CDR3 DNA is TGTGCTAGTGGTAGGGGGGACAGAGACAATCAGCCCCAGCATTTT. This chain uses TRBV12-5 with TRBJ1-5; 7 nucleotides match TRBD1. The CDR3 contains 15 residues. Germline assignment: CDR1 LGHNT and CDR2 FRNRAP. The V and J ends lost 5 bases and 3 bases, in that order; junction bases with no gene match: 7.

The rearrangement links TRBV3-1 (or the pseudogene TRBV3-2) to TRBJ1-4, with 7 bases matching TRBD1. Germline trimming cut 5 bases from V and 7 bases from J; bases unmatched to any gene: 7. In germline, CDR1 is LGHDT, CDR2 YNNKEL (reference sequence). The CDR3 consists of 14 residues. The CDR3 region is CASSFGTEFEKLFF. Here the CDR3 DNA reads TGTGCCAGCAGCTTCGGGACAGAGTTTGAAAAACTGTTTTTT.

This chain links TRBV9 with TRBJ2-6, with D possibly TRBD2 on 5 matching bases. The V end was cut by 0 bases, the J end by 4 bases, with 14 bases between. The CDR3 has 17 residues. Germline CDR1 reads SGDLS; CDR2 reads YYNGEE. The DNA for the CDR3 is TGTGCCAGCAGCGTAGGGAGGACCCCGGGCGGGGCCAACGTCCTGACTTTC. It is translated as CASSVGRTPGGANVLTF.

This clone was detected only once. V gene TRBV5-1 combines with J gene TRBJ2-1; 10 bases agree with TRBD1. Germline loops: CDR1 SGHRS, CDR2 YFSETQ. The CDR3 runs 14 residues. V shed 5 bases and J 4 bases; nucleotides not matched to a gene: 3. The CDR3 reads CASSQGQGYNEQFF. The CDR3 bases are TGCGCCAGCAGTCAGGGACAGGGGTACAATGAGCAGTTCTTC.

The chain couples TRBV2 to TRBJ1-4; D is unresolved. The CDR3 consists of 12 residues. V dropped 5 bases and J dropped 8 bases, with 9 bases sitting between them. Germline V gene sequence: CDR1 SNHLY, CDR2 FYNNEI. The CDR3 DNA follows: TGTGCCAGCAGTCCAAACAGCGAAAAACTGTTTTTT. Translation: CASSPNSEKLFF.

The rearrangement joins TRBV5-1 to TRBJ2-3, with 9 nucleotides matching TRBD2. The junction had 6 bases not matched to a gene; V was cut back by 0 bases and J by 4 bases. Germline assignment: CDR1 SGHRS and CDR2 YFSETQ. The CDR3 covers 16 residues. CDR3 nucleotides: TGCGCCAGCAGCTTGGAGGGAGCGGGAGGCGCAGATACGCAGTATTTT. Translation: CASSLEGAGGADTQYF.

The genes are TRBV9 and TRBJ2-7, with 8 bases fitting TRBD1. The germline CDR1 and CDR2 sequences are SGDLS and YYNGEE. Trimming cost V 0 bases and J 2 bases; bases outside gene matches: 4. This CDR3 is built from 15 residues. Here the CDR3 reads CASSVEGQGTYEQYF. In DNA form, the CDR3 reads TGTGCCAGCAGCGTAGAAGGACAGGGTACCTACGAGCAGTACTTC.

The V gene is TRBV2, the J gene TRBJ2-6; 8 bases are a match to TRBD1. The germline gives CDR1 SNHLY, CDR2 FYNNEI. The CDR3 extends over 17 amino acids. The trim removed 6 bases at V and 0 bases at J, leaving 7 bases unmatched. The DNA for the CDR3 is TGTGCCAGCAGAGAGACAGGGGCTCGCTCTGGGGCCAACGTCCTGACTTTC. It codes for CASRETGARSGANVLTF.

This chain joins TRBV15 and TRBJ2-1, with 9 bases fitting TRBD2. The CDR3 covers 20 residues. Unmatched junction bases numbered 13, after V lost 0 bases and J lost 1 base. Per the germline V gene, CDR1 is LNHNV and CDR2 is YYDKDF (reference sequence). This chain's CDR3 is CATSRDGGHGLARSYNEQFF. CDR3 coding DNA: TGTGCCACCAGCAGAGATGGGGGACATGGACTAGCGAGATCCTACAATGAGCAGTTCTTC.